This TCR beta chain was sequenced for a study of graft-versus-host responses after intestinal transplantation. Study-wide background: Recipients had transplants, and these were multivisceral, liver-intestinal, or isolated intestinal. Induction with anti-thymocyte globulin, then tacrolimus and steroids for about 3 years, was given to all recipients. The study, taken as a whole, reports: GvH clonotypes were identified within recipient marrow, with a subset emerging first in ileum or blood.

Some clones are missing from TCRdb's copy, which holds only in-frame ones; the method was immunoSEQ multiplex PCR. The sample consists of about 100,000 clones, 87% of them appearing once. The germline gives CDR1 SGHTA, CDR2 FQGTGA. This CDR3 spans 12 amino acids. V was cut by 2 bases and J by 7 bases, with 5 bases left in between. As to this clone: Antigen: not known.

The chain uses TRBV7-3 and TRBJ2-2, with D unclear. The sequence was collected from a human donor who was the organ donor for an intestinal transplant. The specimen comprised unstimulated CD4+ T cells sorted from spleen or lymph node cells, sampled before transplant. Here the CDR3 reads CASSLYNGELFF. In nucleotides, the CDR3 is TGTGCCAGCAGCTTATATAACGGGGAGCTGTTTTTT.